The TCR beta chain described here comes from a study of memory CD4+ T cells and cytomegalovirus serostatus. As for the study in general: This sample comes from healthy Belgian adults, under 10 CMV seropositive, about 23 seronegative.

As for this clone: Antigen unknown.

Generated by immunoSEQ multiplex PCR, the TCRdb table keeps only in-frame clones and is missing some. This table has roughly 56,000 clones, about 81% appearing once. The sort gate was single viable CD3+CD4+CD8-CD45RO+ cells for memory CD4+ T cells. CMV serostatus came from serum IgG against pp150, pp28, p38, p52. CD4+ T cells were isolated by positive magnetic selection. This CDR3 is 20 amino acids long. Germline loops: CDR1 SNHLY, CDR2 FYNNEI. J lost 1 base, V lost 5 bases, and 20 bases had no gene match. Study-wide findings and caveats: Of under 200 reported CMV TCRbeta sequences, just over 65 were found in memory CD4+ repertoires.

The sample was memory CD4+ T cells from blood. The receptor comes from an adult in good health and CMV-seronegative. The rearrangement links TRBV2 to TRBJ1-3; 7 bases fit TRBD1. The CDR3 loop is CASSLFRRQGIRGSGNTIYF. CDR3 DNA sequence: TGTGCCAGCAGTCTTTTTAGGAGACAGGGCATCCGAGGGTCTGGAAACACCATATATTTT.